The 19 T cell receptor beta chains below were found in one sample sequenced in a study of cytomegalovirus exposure and HLA in healthy donors. 13 Jbeta primers and 60 Vbeta primers were used for the PCR. Sequencing used immunoSEQ multiplex PCR; TCRdb keeps in-frame clones, though not all of them. This sample has about 110,000 clones, with around 85% found just once. Source material: PBMCs. The source of these receptors is a man aged 25 to 40 in good health and CMV-seropositive.

The chain uses TRBV11-3 and TRBJ2-1; D may be TRBD1 (5 bases). This CDR3 region has 12 residues. Looked up from germline, CDR1 is SGHNT and CDR2 is YENEEA. V shed 6 bases and J shed 15 bases, with 18 bases lying between them. The CDR3 is CASSQNRHRWFF. CDR3 nucleotide sequence: TGTGCCAGCAGTCAAAACAGGCATAGATGGTTCTTC.

This clone was seen only once. The V call is TRBV7-3, the J call TRBJ2-5; D unclear. The CDR3 totals 13 residues. Trimming left V 2 bases short and J 4 bases short, with 8 bases between. The germline V gene encodes CDR1 SGHTA and CDR2 FQGTGA. The CDR3: CASSLGRRETQYF. The CDR3 region has the DNA TGTGCCAGCAGCTTAGGCAGAAGAGAGACCCAGTACTTC.

This clone was detected ten times or more. The chain recombines TRBV7-9 with TRBJ2-7, with 12 nucleotides matching TRBD1. The junction had 9 bases not matched to a gene; V was cut back by 5 bases and J by 7 bases. This CDR3 has 15 residues. The germline gives CDR1 SEHNR, CDR2 FQNEAQ (reference sequence). The chain's CDR3 is CASSPRDRGLGEQYF. The CDR3, as DNA: TGTGCCAGCAGCCCTCGGGACAGGGGGCTGGGGGAGCAGTACTTC. The full variable domain, with the rest looked up from reference TRBV7-9 and TRBJ2-7, is DTGVSQNPRHKITKRGQNVTFRCDPISEHNRLYWYRQTLGQGPEFLTYFQNEAQLEKSRLLSDRFSAERPKGSFSTLEIQRTEQGDSAMYLCASSPRDRGLGEQYFGPGTRLTVT.

Details on this clone: Other DNA sequences within the sample encode an identical CDR3. This chain joins TRBV6-1 and TRBJ1-4; 8 positions match TRBD1. Trimming at V came to 5 bases and at J to 10 bases, leaving 12 bases not matched to a gene. In germline, CDR1 is MNHNS, CDR2 SASEGT. The CDR3 is made up of 15 amino acids. CDR3 sequence (DNA): TGTGCCAGCAGTCCCTTTGGACAGGGCCGTGGAAAACTGTTTTTT. Its protein product is CASSPFGQGRGKLFF.

The gene calls are TRBV30 and TRBJ1-3, with TRBD1 as a possible D gene (5 bases). Germline assignment: CDR1 GTSNPN and CDR2 SVGIG (reference sequence). Trimming took off 0 bases at V and 0 bases at J, with 6 bases between the two ends. There are 14 residues in the CDR3. In DNA form, the CDR3 reads TGTGCCTGGAGTGTAGGGGACTCTGGAAACACCATATATTTT. This gives the protein CAWSVGDSGNTIYF.

This clone was found a few times. The rearrangement joins TRBV6-6 to TRBJ1-2, with D maybe TRBD1 (6 bases). V lost 7 bases and J 4 bases, leaving 19 bases between the germline ends. This CDR3 is 15 amino acids long. The germline gives CDR1 MNHNY, CDR2 SVGAGI (reference sequence). The CDR3 DNA sequence: TGTGCCAGCACCCGCCGGGCAGGGGAGGGCTATGGCTACACCTTC. It encodes CASTRRAGEGYGYTF.

The chain has TRBV5-1 and TRBJ2-5, with 9 bases fitting TRBD1. V dropped 2 bases and J dropped 1; count of bases not matched to a gene: 3. CDR1 is SGHRS and CDR2 is YFSETQ in the germline V gene. This CDR3 is 15 amino acids long. The CDR3 region has the DNA TGCGCCAGCAGCTTAACAGGGGGCTCCCAAGAGACCCAGTACTTC. Its translation: CASSLTGGSQETQYF. Together with reference TRBV5-1 and TRBJ2-5, the CDR3 gives the full variable domain: KAGVTQTPRYLIKTRGQQVTLSCSPISGHRSVSWYQQTPGQGLQFLFEYFSETQRNKGNFPGRFSGRQFSNSRSEMNVSTLELGDSALYLCASSLTGGSQETQYFGPGTRLLVL.

This clone was counted a few times. The CDR3 loop is CASSLGGEMNTEAFF. As DNA, the CDR3 is TGCGCCAGCAGCTTGGGTGGAGAAATGAACACTGAAGCTTTCTTT. The chain is built from TRBV5-1 and TRBJ1-1; no reliable D call. CDR3 length equals 15 residues. Germline V gene sequence: CDR1 SGHRS, CDR2 YFSETQ. V lost 0 bases to trimming and J lost 0 bases, with 9 bases between them.

This sequence joins TRBV4-2 and TRBJ2-5, with D tentatively TRBD2 (5 bases). This CDR3 has 17 amino acids. Germline loops: CDR1 LGHNA, CDR2 YNFKEQ. The V gene lost 3 bases and the J gene lost 5 bases, with 22 bases spanning the gap. CDR3 bases: TGTGCCAGCAGCCAGACCGGGATTCGGGTGGGCGGGGAGACCCAGTACTTC. Translated, it gives CASSQTGIRVGGETQYF.

The chain recombines TRBV19 with TRBJ1-2; D is possibly TRBD1 (5 bases). V was clipped by 2 bases and J by 7 bases, with 11 bases between them. CDR3 length: 13 residues. Germline V gene data show CDR1 as LNHDA and CDR2 as SQIVND (reference sequence). CDR3: CASSIQGSLGYTF. The CDR3 DNA reads as TGTGCCAGTAGTATACAGGGTTCCCTTGGCTACACCTTC.

CDR3 in amino acids: CASSQEKYSETQYF. The CDR3 DNA reads as TGTGCCAGCAGCCAAGAAAAGTACTCTGAGACCCAGTACTTC. The V and J genes are TRBV4-2 and TRBJ2-5; D gene uncertain. V shed 0 bases and J shed 5 bases, with 10 bases lying between them. CDR3 length: 14 amino acids. CDR1 is LGHNA and CDR2 is YNFKEQ in the germline V gene.

This rearrangement joins TRBV27 to TRBJ1-3; D unresolved. CDR3 length: 13 residues. Per the germline V gene, CDR1 is MNHEY and CDR2 is SMNVEV (reference sequence). Trimming stripped 5 bases from V and 4 bases from J, with 9 bases between. CDR3 sequence (DNA): TGTGCCAGCAGTCCCGGAGGGGGAAACACCATATATTTT. Translating gives CASSPGGGNTIYF.

V and J are TRBV5-1 and TRBJ2-5; 12 bases fit TRBD2. Germline CDR1 is SGHRS and CDR2 is YFSETQ. This CDR3 spans 16 amino acids. The V segment lost 0 bases and the J segment 5 bases; nucleotides outside the gene matches: 5. CDR3 bases: TGCGCCAGCAGCTTGGAGCCTAGCGGGGGGGCCGAGACCCAGTACTTC. It encodes CASSLEPSGGAETQYF.

This chain joins TRBV19 and TRBJ2-7, with TRBD1 identical over 9 bases. CDR1 and CDR2 (germline): LNHDA, SQIVND (reference sequence). The CDR3 is 16 residues long. The ends lost 5 bases at V and 7 bases at J; junction bases unmatched: 15. The CDR3 nucleotides are TGTGCCAGTAGTGCCCGAATAGGGACAGGGATCGGGGAGCAGTACTTC. It is translated as CASSARIGTGIGEQYF.

The chain recombines TRBV5-1 with TRBJ2-5; 10 bases align to TRBD1. The CDR3 sequence is 14 residues long. In germline, CDR1 is SGHRS, CDR2 YFSETQ. V lost 6 bases, J lost 3 bases, and 5 bases stayed unmatched. The CDR3: CASTTGGGEETQYF. CDR3 nucleotides: TGCGCCAGCACGACAGGGGGCGGAGAAGAGACCCAGTACTTC.

This sequence joins TRBV25-1 and TRBJ2-2; D might be TRBD1 (7 bases). Trimming removed 3 bases from V and 5 bases from J, with 13 bases in between. Germline CDR1 reads MGHDK; CDR2 reads SYGVNS. The CDR3 sequence is 15 residues long. CDR3 coding DNA: TGTGCCAGCAGTGATCAACAGGGGAGGACCGGGGAGCTGTTTTTT. Its translation is CASSDQQGRTGELFF.

CDR3 sequence (DNA): TGCGCCAGCAGTGAAACAGGAGTCCTCCCCCTCCACTTT. Its protein product is CASSETGVLPLHF. This chain connects TRBV10-2 to TRBJ1-6, with D perhaps TRBD1 (5 bases). Germline lookup yields CDR1 WSHSY and CDR2 SAAADI. V was shortened by 3 bases and J by 13 bases, with 13 bases between the two germline ends. The CDR3 totals 13 residues.

This clone was seen only once. The gene calls are TRBV4-1 and TRBJ2-3, with D perhaps matching TRBD2 (5 bases). Germline V gives CDR1 MGHRA, CDR2 YSYEKL. The CDR3 runs to 13 residues. Trimming took off 1 base at V and 7 bases at J, with 9 bases between the two ends. CDR3 sequence reads: CASSQGLLYTQYF. The CDR3 DNA follows: TGCGCCAGCAGCCAAGGACTACTTTATACGCAGTATTTT.

The chain uses TRBV19 and TRBJ2-3, with TRBD1 matching over 7 bases. V dropped 3 bases and J dropped 4; count of bases not matched to a gene: 4. The CDR3 is 14 amino acids. Germline CDR1 LNHDA, CDR2 SQIVND (reference sequence). The CDR3: CASSINTGADTQYF. In nucleotides, the CDR3 is TGTGCCAGTAGTATCAATACAGGGGCAGATACGCAGTATTTT.